This is a list of T cell receptor beta chains from one sample in a study of cytotoxic CD8 clonotypes in ibrutinib-treated CLL. TCRdb keeps only in-frame clones here, not all; method: immunoSEQ multiplex PCR. The sample shows around 200,000 clones, roughly 77% of them seen only once. Sequenced material: PBMCs, taken after 12 months of ibrutinib treatment. These receptors were taken from a human donor with chronic lymphocytic leukemia. Both conserved end residues are part of each CDR3. A D gene is named only where the DNA matches it firmly. Clone size is not always given. Where it is, it says once, few, many or a class for expanded clones.

. . TRBJ1-3 TRBV25-1 CASSPQTGRGNTIYF TGTGCCAGCAGTCCACAGACGGGCCGTGGAAACACCATATATTTT
. TRBD1 TRBJ2-7 TRBV28 CASDTGGTGSDEQYF TGTGCCAGCGACACTGGAGGGACAGGGTCCGACGAGCAGTACTTC
. . TRBJ1-3 TRBV29-1 CSAMGGSGRVSGNTIYF TGCAGCGCTATGGGGGGGAGCGGCAGGGTCTCTGGAAACACCATATATTTT
. TRBD1 TRBJ1-5 TRBV7-8 CASRRTGLGQPQHF TGTGCCAGCAGACGGACAGGGTTGGGGCAGCCCCAGCATTTT
. . TRBJ1-1 TRBV5-1 CASSLAWTENTEAFF TGCGCCAGCAGCTTGGCGTGGACGGAGAACACTGAAGCTTTCTTT
. TRBD1 TRBJ1-6 TRBV7-3 CASSLRDRGNSPLHF TGTGCCAGCAGCTTAAGGGACAGGGGTAATTCACCCCTCCACTTT
. . TRBJ1-4 TRBV27 CASSLAPSLAGVNEKLFF TGTGCCAGCAGTTTAGCTCCCTCTCTAGCAGGAGTTAATGAAAAACTGTTTTTT
. . TRBJ1-5 TRBV27 CASSFIRGGQPQHF TGTGCCAGCAGTTTTATAAGGGGGGGCCAGCCCCAGCATTTT
. TRBD1 TRBJ1-2 TRBV5-1 CASSFRDRAGYTF TGCGCCAGCAGCTTCCGGGACAGGGCTGGCTACACCTTC
. . TRBJ1-1 TRBV7-9 CASSSGQSYTEAFF TGTGCCAGCAGCTCCGGGCAGTCCTACACTGAAGCTTTCTTT
. . TRBJ2-2 TRBV5-6 CASRPTGTGELFF TGTGCCAGCAGACCAACAGGGACCGGGGAGCTGTTTTTT
. . TRBJ2-7 TRBV6-5 CASRALGDPSYEQYF TGTGCCAGCAGGGCACTGGGGGATCCCTCCTACGAGCAGTACTTC
. . TRBJ2-1 TRBV18 CASSPRPTPYNEQFF TGTGCCAGCTCACCTCGGCCGACCCCCTACAATGAGCAGTTCTTC
few . TRBJ1-6 TRBV5-6 CASRHRTANSPLHF TGTGCCAGCAGACACCGGACAGCTAATTCACCCCTCCACTTT
. . TRBJ2-1 TRBV5-5 CASSPVVPSSYNEQFF TGTGCCAGCAGCCCTGTGGTCCCCAGCTCCTACAATGAGCAGTTCTTC
. TRBD1 TRBJ2-7 TRBV18 CASSQRQGAREQYF TGTGCCAGCTCGCAGAGACAGGGGGCGAGAGAGCAGTACTTC